The 2 T cell receptor beta chains below were found in one sample sequenced in a study of T and B cells in COVID-19 patients. Blood genomic DNA input for TRB amplification was about 250-550 ng. BIOMED2 TRB-A/B primer pools were used in multiplex TRB PCR. TCRdb fed the multiplex PCR reads into MiXCR, producing one record per CDR3 protein. The sample lists some 8,900 distinct CDR3 sequences, approximately 33% occurring once. The sample was blood. The receptor source for this set is a human donor who had recovered from COVID-19.

The chain recombines TRBV19 with TRBJ2-4, with 8 bases aligning to TRBD2. Germline V gene lookup returns CDR1 LNHDA and CDR2 SQIVND (reference sequence). Losses at the gene ends were 5 bases for V and 8 bases for J; bases not matched to a gene: 11. This CDR3 spans 15 amino acids. The CDR3 is CASSGSGGVRDIQYF. The CDR3 coding sequence is TGTGCCAGTAGTGGGTCGGGGGGGGTCCGGGACATTCAGTACTTC.

This chain connects TRBV5-1 to TRBJ2-7, with D perhaps matching TRBD1 or TRBD2 (5 bases each). The CDR3 spans 15 residues. V gave up 3 bases and J gave up 0 bases, with 13 bases separating them. The germline V gene encodes CDR1 SGHRS and CDR2 YFSETQ. The CDR3 DNA reads as TGCGCCAGCAGCTGGGGGAGACCAGGCTCCTACGAGCAGTACTTC. Translation: CASSWGRPGSYEQYF.